This TCR beta chain stems from a study of CXCR3-negative and CXCR3-positive naive CD8 T cells. UMI-labeled 5' RACE yielded the TRB cDNA libraries. TCRdb reprocessed the 5' RACE reads and stores each CDR3 protein as one record, lacking DNA. The repertoire table contains roughly 140,000 distinct CDR3 sequences. The study's findings and limits: Naive CXCR3-positive cells had TRB CDR3s more hydrophobic than those of CXCR3-negative naive cells.

The V gene's germline CDR1 is MGHDK and CDR2 SYGVNS. CDR3 length equals 15 residues. To note about this clonotype: Its cognate antigen is unknown.

This rearrangement joins TRBV25-1 to TRBJ2-3; TCRdb indicates TRBD1, and absent DNA this call remains unverified. The TCR comes from a human donor in good health. Some clones in this sample may be carry-over from other donors' samples. Sequencing input: naive CXCR3+ CD8+ T cells from blood. The subset: CD45RO-CCR7+CD27+CD95- naive CD8+ T cells expressing CXCR3 (TNR3+). This CDR3 is CASSEWGQTTDTQYF. The complete variable domain, with remaining parts taken from reference TRBV25-1 and TRBJ2-3, reads EADIYQTPRYLVIGTGKKITLECSQTMGHDKMYWYQQDPGMELHLIHYSYGVNSTEKGDLSSESTVSRIRTEHFPLTLESARPSHTSQYLCASSEWGQTTDTQYFGPGTRLTVL.